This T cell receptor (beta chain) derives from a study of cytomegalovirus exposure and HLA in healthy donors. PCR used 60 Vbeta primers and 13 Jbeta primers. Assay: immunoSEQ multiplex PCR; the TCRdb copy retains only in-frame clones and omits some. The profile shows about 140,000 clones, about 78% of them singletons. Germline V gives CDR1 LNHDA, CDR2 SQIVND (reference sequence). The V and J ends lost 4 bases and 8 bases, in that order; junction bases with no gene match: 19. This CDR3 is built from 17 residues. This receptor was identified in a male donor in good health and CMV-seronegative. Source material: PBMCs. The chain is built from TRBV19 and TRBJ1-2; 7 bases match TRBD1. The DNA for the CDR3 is TGTGCCAGTAGTACCCTCGGACAGGACGGGGCGGGCCTAGGCTACACCTTC. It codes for CASSTLGQDGAGLGYTF.